The clone carrying this T cell receptor (beta chain) was counted once. Selection for sequencing was limited to patients who had shown CD8+CD57+ cell expansion by flow cytometry. These data originate in a study of CD8+CD57+ T cells in acquired aplastic anemia. Germline V gene sequence: CDR1 SGHRS, CDR2 YFSETQ. V lost 0 bases to trimming and J lost 12 bases, with 13 bases between them. The CDR3 length is 12 residues. Researchers used genomic DNA as the template to profile TCR beta VDJ and CDR3. Each CDR3 protein gets one entry after TCRdb re-called the reads with MiXCR. The sample consists of about 200,000 distinct CDR3 sequences, over 55% of them appearing once.

Sequenced: sorted CD4+, CD8+, or CD8+CD57+ T cells (not recorded which) from PBMCs. This receptor was obtained from a human donor with aplastic anemia. This chain links TRBV5-1 with TRBJ2-7; tentatively, D is TRBD1 or TRBD2 (7 bases each). The CDR3 loop is CASSLAGGEAYF. The DNA for the CDR3 is TGCGCCAGCAGCTTGGCAGGGGGGGAGGCGTACTTC.